This T cell receptor beta chain was obtained from a study of response to subunit inactivated influenza vaccine (dated by TCRdb to the late 2010s). With regard to the full study: The study used deep quantitative T cell receptor repertoire profiling to track responses to a trivalent subunit inactivated influenza vaccine.

The protocol used for the library was RT-PCR. Instrument used: Illumina HiSeq 2500. TCRdb itself trimmed the public reads at Q25 with fastp, ran MiXCR and retained productive beta chains. Under each unique CDR3 protein, matching rows form one entry showing the most common genes and DNA. For this sample the table gives 430,000 or so distinct CDR3 sequences, of which roughly 11% were detected only once. The leading ten clones occupy roughly 12% of the sample. This clonotype was counted between two and nine times. The clone's antigen remains unknown. One base away there is no much larger clone; base qualities are not given. The time point label, read with the paper, signifies: 45 days after influenza vaccine administration. Broader findings and caveats from the paper: The authors suggested that each seasonal influenza vaccination may recruit only a limited number of new T cells.

The sequencing used PBMCs from blood, collected roughly 45 days after vaccination. The TCR was taken from a man aged 45-65 years who received an inactivated influenza vaccine. Donor details come from another sample of the same person, matched by shared clones.

The CDR3 region: CATSSGRSETQYF. The nucleotides read TGTGCCACCAGCTCGGGACGATCGGAGACCCAGTACTTC. The chain joins TRBV15 to TRBJ2-5; the D gene cannot be resolved beyond TRBD1 or TRBD2, each matching 5 bases. V was cut back by 5 bases and J by 5 bases, leaving a gap of 12 bases between them. The CDR3, cysteine through phenylalanine, is 13 amino acids long. Just CDR3 DNA is preserved here, 39 bases in frame from base 1. CDR1 and CDR2, looked up from the germline V gene (reference sequence), are LNHNV and YYDKDF.